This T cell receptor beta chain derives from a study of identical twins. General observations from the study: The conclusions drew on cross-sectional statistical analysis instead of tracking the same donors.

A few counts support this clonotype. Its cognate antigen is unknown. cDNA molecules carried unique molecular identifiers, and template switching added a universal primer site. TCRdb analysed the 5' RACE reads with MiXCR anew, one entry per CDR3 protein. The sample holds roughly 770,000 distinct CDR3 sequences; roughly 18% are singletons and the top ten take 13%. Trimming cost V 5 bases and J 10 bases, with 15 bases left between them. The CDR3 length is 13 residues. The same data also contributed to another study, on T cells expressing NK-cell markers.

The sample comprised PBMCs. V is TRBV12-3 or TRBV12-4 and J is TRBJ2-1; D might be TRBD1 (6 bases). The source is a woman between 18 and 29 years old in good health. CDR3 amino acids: CASSPTGQAEQFF. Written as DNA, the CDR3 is TGTGCCAGCAGTCCAACAGGGCAGGCGGAGCAGTTCTTC.